Shown below are 25 T cell receptor beta chains from a single sample sequenced in a study of cytomegalovirus exposure and HLA in healthy donors. The PCR contained 60 Vbeta and 13 Jbeta primers. Sequencing was performed with immunoSEQ multiplex PCR; in TCRdb, only in-frame clones are kept and a portion is missing. The sample consists of approximately 110,000 clones, roughly 77% of them appearing once. Sequenced: PBMCs. These TCRs come from a woman aged 25-40 years in good health and CMV-seronegative.

V and J are TRBV11-2 and TRBJ2-7; D uncertain. CDR1 and CDR2 (germline): SGHAT, FQNNGV. The length of the CDR3 is 12 residues. Trimming stripped 5 bases from V and 2 bases from J, with 7 bases between. The CDR3 bases are TGTGCCAGCAGCCACTTACCCTACGAGCAGTACTTC. Translating gives CASSHLPYEQYF.

V gene TRBV15 combines with J gene TRBJ1-1, with D possibly matching TRBD1 (5 bases). Trimming removed 5 bases from V and 1 base from J, with 8 bases in between. This CDR3 spans 13 amino acids. Germline lookup yields CDR1 LNHNV and CDR2 YYDKDF (reference sequence). The CDR3 region has the DNA TGTGCCACCAGCTTTGACAGGAACACTGAAGCTTTCTTT. As protein: CATSFDRNTEAFF.

The chain uses TRBV13 and TRBJ1-4; D possibly corresponds to TRBD1 (6 bases). The CDR3 length is 16 residues. CDR1 is PRHDT, CDR2 FYEKMQ, per germline (reference sequence). Trimming stripped 6 bases from V and 1 base from J, with 15 bases between. The chain's CDR3 is CASRRSRGLTNEKLFF. Here the CDR3 DNA reads TGTGCCAGCAGACGGAGCAGGGGTTTAACTAATGAAAAACTGTTTTTT. The variable domain in full, with the rest retrieved from reference TRBV13 and TRBJ1-4, is AAGVIQSPRHLIKEKRETATLKCYPIPRHDTVYWYQQGPGQDPQFLISFYEKMQSDKGSIPDRFSAQQFSDYHSELNMSSLELGDSALYFCASRRSRGLTNEKLFFGSGTQLSVL.

The chain is built from TRBV30 and TRBJ1-4; 9 nucleotides agree with TRBD1. Germline V gene sequence: CDR1 GTSNPN, CDR2 SVGIG (reference sequence). This CDR3 region has 13 residues. V shed 5 bases and J 8 bases; nucleotides not matched to a gene: 6. The CDR3 DNA follows: TGTGCCTGGGGGGGACAGGGATACGAAAAACTGTTTTTT. Translated, it gives CAWGGQGYEKLFF.

V is TRBV6-6 and J is TRBJ2-7; D is ambiguous. The germline V and J ends were trimmed by 5 bases and 1 base, with 3 bases remaining between them. In germline, CDR1 is MNHNY, CDR2 SVGAGI (reference sequence). The CDR3 has 11 amino acids. The DNA of the CDR3 is TGTGCCAGCAGTCCGTCCTACGAGCAGTACTTC. Amino acid sequence: CASSPSYEQYF.

The chain employs TRBV5-1 and TRBJ1-1, with D tentatively TRBD1 (5 bases). Germline loops: CDR1 SGHRS, CDR2 YFSETQ. Trimming pared 2 bases from V and 0 bases from J, leaving 8 bases between. The CDR3 runs 14 residues. CDR3 region: CASSFTGLNTEAFF. CDR3 nucleotides: TGCGCCAGCAGCTTTACAGGACTGAACACTGAAGCTTTCTTT.

The chain couples TRBV13 to TRBJ1-2; 9 bases fit TRBD1. The length of the CDR3 is 14 residues. Germline-derived CDR1 and CDR2 are PRHDT and FYEKMQ (reference sequence). J lost 5 bases, V lost 4 bases, and 5 bases had no gene match. The CDR3 region is CASSSQGAGYGYTF. In DNA form, the CDR3 reads TGTGCCAGCAGCTCACAGGGGGCGGGTTATGGCTACACCTTC.

The V and J genes are TRBV7-8 and TRBJ2-4, with D uncertain. This CDR3 region has 16 residues. Germline V gene data show CDR1 as SGHVS and CDR2 as FQNEAQ. Trimming took 5 bases from V and 0 from J, leaving 14 bases between them. As DNA, the CDR3 is TGTGCCAGCAGCCCCGACGAGAGACTAGCCAAAAACATTCAGTACTTC. This encodes CASSPDERLAKNIQYF.

The V gene is TRBV6-5, the J gene TRBJ1-5; D is undetermined. The CDR3 spans 14 residues. The V and J ends lost 0 bases and 7 bases respectively, with 10 bases between them. Per germline, CDR1 MNHEY and CDR2 SVGAGI. CDR3 sequence (DNA): TGTGCCAGCAGTTACTCGCCGAGAGGCCAGCCCCAGCATTTT. The encoded protein is CASSYSPRGQPQHF.

The V call is TRBV5-1, the J call TRBJ2-5; the match to TRBD2 covers 9 bases. This CDR3 comprises 13 residues. V dropped 4 bases and J dropped 5; count of bases not matched to a gene: 3. CDR1 SGHRS and CDR2 YFSETQ come from the germline V gene. CDR3 in DNA: TGCGCCAGCAGCGCCGGGACTAGCGAGACCCAGTACTTC. This encodes CASSAGTSETQYF.

The chain recombines TRBV7-2 with TRBJ2-1; tentatively, D is TRBD2 (5 bases). This CDR3 is built from 14 residues. V was shortened by 4 bases and J by 5 bases, with 12 bases between the two germline ends. The V gene's germline CDR1 is SGHTA and CDR2 FQGNSA. CDR3 sequence reads: CASSSPRGNNEQFF. CDR3 coding DNA: TGTGCCAGCAGCTCCCCCAGAGGGAACAATGAGCAGTTCTTC.

The chain employs TRBV4-3 and TRBJ2-7; maybe TRBD2 (5 bases). This CDR3 is built from 15 residues. Germline CDR1 LGHNA, CDR2 YSLEER. Trimming pared 4 bases from V and 0 bases from J, leaving 13 bases between. CDR3 bases: TGCGCCAGCAGCCTATCAGGTGGGAGCTCCTACGAGCAGTACTTC. Its translation: CASSLSGGSSYEQYF.

The rearrangement joins TRBV29-1 to TRBJ2-4, with TRBD1 as a possible D gene (6 bases). CDR1 is SQVTM and CDR2 is ANQGSEA in the germline V gene. The CDR3 loop spans 13 amino acids. Trimming cost V 7 bases and J 3 bases, with 13 bases left between them. Written as DNA, the CDR3 is TGCAGCGCCCTGGACAGCTTCAAAAACATTCAGTACTTC. Protein: CSALDSFKNIQYF.

This clone was found once. The chain joins TRBV4-1 to TRBJ1-2; TRBD1 agrees at 7 bases. The CDR3 has 15 amino acids. CDR1 is MGHRA and CDR2 is YSYEKL in the germline V gene. V was pared by 1 base and J by 0 bases, with 2 bases of the junction left unmatched. As DNA, the CDR3 is TGCGCCAGCAGCCAAGTACAGGGGACTAACTATGGCTACACCTTC. It translates to CASSQVQGTNYGYTF.

The genes are TRBV4-1 and TRBJ2-7, with D possibly TRBD2 on 5 matching bases. The CDR3 consists of 13 residues. CDR1 MGHRA and CDR2 YSYEKL come from the germline V gene. Trimming removed 4 bases at V and 3 bases at J, with 10 bases between. CDR3 sequence reads: CASSPPGNYEQYF. Written as DNA, the CDR3 is TGCGCCAGCAGCCCCCCGGGGAACTACGAGCAGTACTTC.

V is TRBV5-4 and J is TRBJ1-2; TRBD1 is a possible D gene (6 bases). The CDR3 has 13 amino acids. V dropped 2 bases and J dropped 4 bases, with 9 bases sitting between them. Germline CDR1 SGHNT, CDR2 YYREEE (reference sequence). The CDR3 region has the DNA TGTGCCAGCAGCTTTGAGGGGGTCTATGGCTACACCTTC. Amino acid sequence: CASSFEGVYGYTF.

J is TRBJ2-2 and V is TRBV28; 12 bases line up with TRBD1. From germline, CDR1 is MDHEN and CDR2 SYDVKM. This CDR3 comprises 16 residues. The trim removed 2 bases at V and 5 bases at J, leaving 3 bases unmatched. In DNA form, the CDR3 reads TGTGCCAGCAGTTTACGGGACAGGGGGCGAACCGGGGAGCTGTTTTTT. Translating it yields CASSLRDRGRTGELFF.

The V and J genes are TRBV11-2 and TRBJ2-5; TRBD2 matches at 12 bases. V lost 5 bases, J lost 3 bases, and 7 bases stayed unmatched. The CDR3 runs 16 residues. CDR1 SGHAT and CDR2 FQNNGV come from the germline V gene. The CDR3 is CASSETSGGPEETQYF. In nucleotides, the CDR3 is TGTGCCAGCAGCGAGACTAGCGGGGGTCCGGAAGAGACCCAGTACTTC.

Written as DNA, the CDR3 is TGCGCCAGCAGCTTGGGTTGGCCCTACGAGCAGTACTTC. It specifies CASSLGWPYEQYF. The V and J genes are TRBV5-1 and TRBJ2-7; D is unclear. The CDR3 spans 13 residues. Germline CDR1 reads SGHRS; CDR2 reads YFSETQ. V dropped 0 bases and J dropped 2 bases, with 6 bases sitting between them.

V usage is TRBV7-3 and J usage is TRBJ2-2; TRBD1 matches at 11 bases. The CDR3 contains 16 residues. V trimming: 3 bases; J trimming: 5 bases; junction bases outside the gene matches: 5. Germline V gives CDR1 SGHTA, CDR2 FQGTGA. CDR3 region: CASSLPGTGGTGELFF. The CDR3, as DNA: TGTGCCAGCAGCTTGCCAGGGACAGGGGGAACCGGGGAGCTGTTTTTT.

This sequence joins TRBV13 and TRBJ2-4; possible D gene TRBD1, 6 bases. Deletions cut 5 bases from V and 1 base from J, with 12 bases between. Germline assignment: CDR1 PRHDT and CDR2 FYEKMQ (reference sequence). The CDR3 is 15 residues long. The CDR3 here is CASSVRGGAKNIQYF. In DNA form, the CDR3 reads TGTGCCAGCAGCGTCAGGGGTGGGGCCAAAAACATTCAGTACTTC.

This sequence joins TRBV30 and TRBJ2-7; 8 positions match TRBD1. The CDR3 is 15 residues long. The germline CDR1 and CDR2 sequences are GTSNPN and SVGIG (reference sequence). V trimming: 3 bases; J trimming: 0 bases; junction bases outside the gene matches: 7. This CDR3 is CAWRADRGLSYEQYF. The CDR3 bases are TGTGCCTGGAGGGCCGACAGGGGACTCTCCTACGAGCAGTACTTC.

The chain is built from TRBV2 and TRBJ1-6; D not certain. This CDR3 spans 17 amino acids. CDR1 and CDR2 (germline): SNHLY, FYNNEI. Deletions cut 1 base from V and 7 bases from J, with 17 bases between. DNA of the CDR3: TGTGCCAGCAGTGAAGAAAGGTTCAGTGCGGAAAATTCACCCCTCCACTTT. Translated, it gives CASSEERFSAENSPLHF.

This sequence joins TRBV5-1 and TRBJ2-4; 10 bases line up with TRBD2. The V gene end was trimmed by 3 bases and the J gene end by 6 bases; junction bases not matched to a gene: 12. CDR1 SGHRS and CDR2 YFSETQ come from the germline V gene. This CDR3 has 17 residues. CDR3 sequence (DNA): TGCGCCAGCAGCTCGACTAGCGGGCTTCAAGGGGGAAACATTCAGTACTTC. Protein sequence: CASSSTSGLQGGNIQYF.

The chain uses TRBV2 and TRBJ2-1; no reliable D call. The germline V gene has CDR1 SNHLY and CDR2 FYNNEI. V was shortened by 8 bases and J by 0 bases, with 17 bases between the two germline ends. This CDR3 spans 16 amino acids. The chain's CDR3 is CASSAPTPPSYNEQFF. The DNA of the CDR3 is TGTGCCAGCTCCGCCCCCACTCCCCCCTCCTACAATGAGCAGTTCTTC.